This T cell receptor beta chain came from a study of shared clonotypes between healthy human individuals. Study-wide context: Donors had three CD4 naive, three CD4 memory, two CD8 naive and one CD8 memory plate apiece.

All of the donors resided in Nashville, Tennessee, and each was a Caucasian adult. The investigators split CD4+ cells into a CD45RA+ naive subset and a CD45RA-negative memory subset. CDR3 length: 17 residues. Per the germline V gene, CDR1 is SEHNR and CDR2 is FQNEAQ (reference sequence). Deletions cut 4 bases from V and 0 bases from J, with 16 bases between. About 30,000 T cell genomes, or around 200 ng DNA, went into the sorted-subset replicate PCRs. TCRdb's table, derived via immunoSEQ multiplex PCR, lists solely in-frame clones and lacks some. The table has 2 million to 2.5 million clones, 92% seen once.

Sequencing input: naive CD4+ T cells from PBMCs. The subset denotes: CD45RA+ positively selected. The chain is built from TRBV7-9 and TRBJ2-1, with D unclear. This clonotype was sampled from a man between 18 and 29 years old in good health. Some clones in this sample may be carry-over from other donors' samples. CDR3 DNA sequence: TGTGCCAGCAGCTCGTCGTTCGCGGAAACCTCCTACAATGAGCAGTTCTTC. Protein: CASSSSFAETSYNEQFF.